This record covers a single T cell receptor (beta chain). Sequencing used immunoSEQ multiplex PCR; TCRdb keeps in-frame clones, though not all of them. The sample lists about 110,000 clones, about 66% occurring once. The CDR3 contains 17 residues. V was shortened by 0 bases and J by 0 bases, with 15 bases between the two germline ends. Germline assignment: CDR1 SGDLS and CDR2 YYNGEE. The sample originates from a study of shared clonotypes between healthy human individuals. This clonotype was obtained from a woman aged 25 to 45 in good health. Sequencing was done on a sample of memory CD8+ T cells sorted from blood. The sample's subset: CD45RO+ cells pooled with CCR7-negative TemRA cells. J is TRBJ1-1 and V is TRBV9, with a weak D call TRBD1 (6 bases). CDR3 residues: CASSVGNRDEVNTEAFF. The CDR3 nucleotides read TGTGCCAGCAGCGTAGGGAACAGGGATGAAGTGAACACTGAAGCTTTCTTT.